Listed below are T cell receptor beta chains from one sample, sequenced in a study of T cell responses to AZD1222 COVID-19 vaccine. TCRdb's copy holds only in-frame clones and misses some; the assay was immunoSEQ multiplex PCR. The table has around 140,000 clones, roughly 85% seen once. Here the sequenced sample was peripheral blood, taken on day 0 of AZD1222 vaccination. The receptors stem from an adult in good health. The CDR3 runs from the conserved cysteine through the conserved F or W. A D gene is named only where the DNA matches it firmly. Not all rows give a size; the values are once, few, many and, for expanded clones, a class.

clone_size	d_call	j_call	v_call	cdr3_aa	cdr3_nt
NA	NA	TRBJ2-1	TRBV11-2	CASSTGTYNEQFF	TGTGCCAGCTCTACGGGGACCTACAATGAGCAGTTCTTC
NA	NA	TRBJ1-6	TRBV7-9	CASSFISASPLHF	TGTGCCAGCAGCTTCATCAGCGCCTCACCCCTCCACTTT
NA	NA	TRBJ1-6	TRBV5-1	CASSLDPARGSPLHF	TGCGCCAGCAGCTTGGACCCCGCCCGGGGGTCACCCCTCCACTTT
NA	TRBD1	TRBJ2-7	TRBV7-6	CASSLGTGAYEQYF	TGTGCCAGCAGCTTAGGGACAGGGGCCTACGAGCAGTACTTC
NA	NA	TRBJ2-3	TRBV7-9	CASSLRLEGYTDTQYF	TGTGCCAGCAGCTTACGTTTGGAGGGATACACAGATACGCAGTATTTT
NA	NA	TRBJ1-1	TRBV7-9	CASSYLGGLNTEAFF	TGTGCCAGCAGCTACCTAGGAGGGTTGAACACTGAAGCTTTCTTT
NA	NA	TRBJ2-7	TRBV9	CASSVNQGTYEQYF	TGTGCCAGCAGCGTCAACCAGGGGACCTACGAGCAGTACTTC
NA	NA	TRBJ1-4	TRBV28	CASSKGTNEKLFF	TGTGCCAGCAGCAAGGGAACTAATGAAAAACTGTTTTTT
NA	TRBD2	TRBJ2-3	TRBV15	CATKTSGGSTDTQYF	TGTGCCACCAAGACGAGCGGGGGGTCGACAGATACGCAGTATTTT
NA	NA	TRBJ1-1	TRBV6-6	CASSYSGQVSTEAFF	TGTGCCAGCAGTTACTCGGGCCAGGTGAGCACTGAAGCTTTCTTT
NA	NA	TRBJ1-4	TRBV18	CASSPLGNTEKLFF	TGTGCCAGCTCACCACTGGGGAACACTGAAAAACTGTTTTTT
NA	NA	TRBJ1-1	TRBV20-1	CSASLQGTDTEAFF	TGCAGTGCTAGTCTCCAGGGTACGGACACTGAAGCTTTCTTT
NA	NA	TRBJ2-7	TRBV14	CASSHDPYEQYF	TGTGCCAGCAGCCACGACCCCTACGAGCAGTACTTC
NA	NA	TRBJ1-3	TRBV3-1/TRBV3-2	CASGEPNRAGNTIYF	TGTGCCAGCGGGGAACCTAACAGGGCTGGAAACACCATATATTTT
NA	TRBD1	TRBJ1-1	TRBV2	CASRQGDTEAFF	TGTGCCAGTAGGCAGGGGGACACTGAAGCTTTCTTT
once	TRBD1	TRBJ2-2	TRBV6-6	CASSYTGTVNTGELFF	TGTGCCAGCAGTTACACCGGGACAGTAAACACCGGGGAGCTGTTTTTT
NA	TRBD1	TRBJ2-7	TRBV7-2	CASSLSSGTGGRQYF	TGTGCCAGCAGCTTATCGTCGGGGACAGGGGGCAGGCAGTACTTC
NA	NA	TRBJ1-5	TRBV21-1	CASRDLAHQPQHF	TGTGCCAGCAGAGACTTAGCCCATCAGCCCCAGCATTTT
few	NA	TRBJ2-4	TRBV7-2	CASSFSPSSLVKNIQYF	TGTGCCAGCAGCTTTTCTCCCTCAAGCTTGGTCAAAAACATTCAGTACTTC
once	TRBD1	TRBJ2-2	TRBV18	CASSPKTGGTGELFF	TGTGCCAGCTCACCCAAGACAGGGGGCACCGGGGAGCTGTTTTTT
NA	NA	TRBJ1-4	TRBV2	CASRTDLGKLFF	TGTGCCAGCAGGACGGACCTGGGAAAACTGTTTTTT
NA	NA	TRBJ1-2	TRBV7-2	CASSSTGTLGAYGYTF	TGTGCCAGCAGCTCGACCGGGACTCTGGGGGCCTATGGCTACACCTTC
few	NA	TRBJ2-7	TRBV10-2	CASSESFGSYEQYF	TGCGCCAGCAGTGAGTCGTTCGGGTCCTACGAGCAGTACTTC
NA	NA	TRBJ2-6	TRBV2	CASRQGGNVLTF	TGTGCCAGCAGGCAGGGGGGCAACGTCCTGACTTTC
once	NA	TRBJ2-5	TRBV18	CASSPQSSQETQYF	TGTGCCAGCTCACCACAGTCCAGCCAAGAGACCCAGTACTTC
NA	NA	TRBJ2-7	TRBV4-1	CASSQDLLAYEQYF	TGCGCCAGCAGCCAAGATCTACTAGCTTACGAGCAGTACTTC
NA	NA	TRBJ1-6	TRBV28	CASRVLQGLNSPLHF	TGTGCCAGCAGGGTCTTACAGGGATTAAATTCACCCCTCCACTTT
NA	NA	TRBJ1-6	TRBV5-1	CASSPFGADNSPLHF	TGCGCCAGCAGCCCCTTTGGGGCGGATAATTCACCCCTCCACTTT
NA	NA	TRBJ2-7	TRBV2	CASTAGPTYEQYF	TGTGCCAGCACGGCAGGGCCCACCTACGAGCAGTACTTC
NA	NA	TRBJ2-5	TRBV18	CASGEETQYF	TGTGCCAGCGGTGAGGAGACCCAGTACTTC
NA	NA	TRBJ1-5	TRBV19	CASCLTNQPQHF	TGTGCCAGTTGCCTGACCAATCAGCCCCAGCATTTT
NA	TRBD1	TRBJ2-3	TRBV10-1	CASSDRDRAGDTQYF	TGCGCCAGCAGTGACCGCGACAGGGCGGGAGATACGCAGTATTTT
NA	TRBD1	TRBJ1-5	TRBV6-5	CASIPGQGFQPQHF	TGTGCCAGCATTCCGGGACAGGGTTTTCAGCCCCAGCATTTT
NA	TRBD2	TRBJ2-5	TRBV5-5	CASSFSGGLQETQYF	TGTGCCAGCAGCTTCTCGGGGGGACTCCAAGAGACCCAGTACTTC
once	NA	TRBJ2-7	TRBV3-1/TRBV3-2	CASSQADSEQYF	TGTGCCAGCAGCCAGGCCGACAGCGAGCAGTACTTC
NA	NA	TRBJ1-5	TRBV30	CAWSPHVDSNQPQHF	TGTGCCTGGAGTCCCCATGTTGACTCAAATCAGCCCCAGCATTTT
NA	NA	TRBJ1-5	TRBV6-5	CASSDTGLGNQPQHF	TGTGCCAGCAGCGATACAGGGTTGGGCAATCAGCCCCAGCATTTT
NA	NA	TRBJ2-1	TRBV12-3/TRBV12-4	CASSFGGSGEQFF	TGTGCCAGCAGTTTCGGCGGCAGCGGTGAGCAGTTCTTC
once	NA	TRBJ1-1	TRBV4-1	CASSHGDRNTEAFF	TGCGCCAGCAGCCACGGGGATCGGAACACTGAAGCTTTCTTT
NA	NA	TRBJ1-2	TRBV30	CAWSLGVGGYTF	TGTGCCTGGAGTTTGGGGGTGGGTGGCTACACCTTC
few	NA	TRBJ2-7	TRBV10-1	CASSELQGTYEQYF	TGCGCCAGCAGTGAACTACAGGGAACCTACGAGCAGTACTTC
NA	NA	TRBJ1-1	TRBV5-1	CASSLAISSGTEAFF	TGCGCCAGCAGCTTGGCTATCAGCTCGGGGACTGAAGCTTTCTTT
NA	TRBD1	TRBJ1-1	TRBV10-1	CASSPGQGNTEAFF	TGCGCCAGCAGCCCGGGACAGGGGAACACTGAAGCTTTCTTT
NA	TRBD1	TRBJ1-1	TRBV5-1	CASSMGQGYTEAFF	TGCGCCAGCAGCATGGGACAGGGGTACACTGAAGCTTTCTTT
once	TRBD1	TRBJ1-5	TRBV7-2	CASSPRTGSNQPQHF	TGTGCCAGCAGCCCAAGGACAGGGTCAAATCAGCCCCAGCATTTT
NA	TRBD2	TRBJ2-2	TRBV11-2	CASSFTSGRAAGELFF	TGTGCCAGCAGTTTTACTAGCGGGAGGGCCGCCGGGGAGCTGTTTTTT
NA	TRBD1	TRBJ1-5	TRBV6-5	CASSSPDRGNQPQHF	TGTGCCAGCAGTTCCCCGGACAGGGGTAATCAGCCCCAGCATTTT
NA	NA	TRBJ2-5	TRBV12-3/TRBV12-4	CASSLEGGETQYF	TGTGCCAGCAGTTTGGAGGGGGGGGAAACCCAGTACTTC
NA	TRBD1	TRBJ2-4	TRBV7-2	CASSYETGNIQYF	TGTGCCAGCAGCTATGAGACAGGGAACATTCAGTACTTC
NA	NA	TRBJ1-5	TRBV18	CASSPGEAYQPQHF	TGTGCCAGCTCACCAGGGGAGGCCTATCAGCCCCAGCATTTT
NA	TRBD2	TRBJ2-1	TRBV27	CASSFLAGDNEQFF	TGTGCCAGCAGTTTTTTAGCGGGGGACAATGAGCAGTTCTTC
NA	NA	TRBJ2-5	TRBV5-8	CASSLGDQETQYF	TGTGCCAGCAGCTTGGGGGACCAAGAGACCCAGTACTTC
NA	NA	TRBJ2-3	TRBV3-1/TRBV3-2	CASSPGNTQYF	TGTGCCAGCAGCCCCGGGAATACGCAGTATTTT
NA	NA	TRBJ2-5	TRBV7-2	CASSLETQYF	TGTGCCAGCAGCTTAGAGACCCAGTACTTC
NA	TRBD1	TRBJ1-5	TRBV9	CASSLTGGDQPQHF	TGTGCCAGCAGCCTTACAGGGGGAGATCAGCCCCAGCATTTT
medium-sized	NA	TRBJ2-7	TRBV7-9	CASSFTAPSSYEQYF	TGTGCCAGCAGCTTCACGGCTCCCAGCTCCTACGAGCAGTACTTC
NA	NA	TRBJ1-5	TRBV28	CASSRETGVTQPQHF	TGTGCCAGCAGTAGGGAGACGGGTGTAACTCAGCCCCAGCATTTT